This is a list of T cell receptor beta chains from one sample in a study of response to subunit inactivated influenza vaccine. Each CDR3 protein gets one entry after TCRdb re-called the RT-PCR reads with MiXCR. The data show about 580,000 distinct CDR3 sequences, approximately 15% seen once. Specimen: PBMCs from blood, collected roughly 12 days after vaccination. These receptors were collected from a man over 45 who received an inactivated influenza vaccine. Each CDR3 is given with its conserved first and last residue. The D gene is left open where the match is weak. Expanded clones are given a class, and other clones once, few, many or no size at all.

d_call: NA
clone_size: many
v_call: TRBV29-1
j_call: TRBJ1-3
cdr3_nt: TGCAGCGGTGGGACTGTTGGAAACACCATATATTTT
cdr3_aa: CSGGTVGNTIYF

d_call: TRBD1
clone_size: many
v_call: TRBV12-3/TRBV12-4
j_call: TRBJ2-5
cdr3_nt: TGTGCCAGCAGGGACAGGGGACAAGAGACCCAGTACTTC
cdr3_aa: CASRDRGQETQYF

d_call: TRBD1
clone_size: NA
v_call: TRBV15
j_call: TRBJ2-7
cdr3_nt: TGTGCCTCCAGCAGAGATACAGGGGTGAGGCAGTACTTC
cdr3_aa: CASSRDTGVRQYF

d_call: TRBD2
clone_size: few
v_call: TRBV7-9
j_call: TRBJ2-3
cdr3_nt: TGTGCCAGCAGCTACTATCTAGCGGGGCTCACAGATACGCAGTATTTT
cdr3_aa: CASSYYLAGLTDTQYF

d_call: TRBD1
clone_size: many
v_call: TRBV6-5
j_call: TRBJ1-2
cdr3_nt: TGTGCCAGCAGTTATGGGGGACAGGGGAGTACCTATGGCTACACCTTC
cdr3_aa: CASSYGGQGSTYGYTF

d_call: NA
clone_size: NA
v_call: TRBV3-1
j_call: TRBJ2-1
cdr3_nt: TGTGCCAGCAGCCAAGGGGGAGTCGACTACAATGAGCAGTTCTTC
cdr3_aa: CASSQGGVDYNEQFF

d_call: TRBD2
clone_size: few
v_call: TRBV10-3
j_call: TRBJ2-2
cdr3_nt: TGTGCCAGCCAGCGGGAGCGTAACACCGGGGAGCTGTTTTTT
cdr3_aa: CASQRERNTGELFF

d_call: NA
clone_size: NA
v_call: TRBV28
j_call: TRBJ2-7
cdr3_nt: TGTGCCAGCAGCCATGACAAAGGGTATTACGAGCAGTACTTC
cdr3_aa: CASSHDKGYYEQYF

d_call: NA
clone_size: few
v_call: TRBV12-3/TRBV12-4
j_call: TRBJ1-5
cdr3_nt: TGTGCCAGCAGTTCGACAGGAGTCAATCAGCCCCAGCATTTT
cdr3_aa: CASSSTGVNQPQHF

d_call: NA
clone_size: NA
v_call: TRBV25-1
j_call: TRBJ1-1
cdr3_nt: TGTGCCAGCAGTGATGAGGGGGAGATGAACACTGAAGCTTTCTTT
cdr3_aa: CASSDEGEMNTEAFF

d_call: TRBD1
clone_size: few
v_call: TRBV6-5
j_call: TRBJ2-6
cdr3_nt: TGTGCCAGCAGTTACTCGTGGACAGGGCTGCCTGGGGCCAACGTCCTGACTTTC
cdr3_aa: CASSYSWTGLPGANVLTF

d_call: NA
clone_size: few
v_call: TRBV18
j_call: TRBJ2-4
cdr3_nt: TGTGCCAGCTCACCAAGCGGGTCCAAAAACATTCAGTACTTC
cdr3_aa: CASSPSGSKNIQYF

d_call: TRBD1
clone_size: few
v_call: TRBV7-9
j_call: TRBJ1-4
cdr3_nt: TGTGCCAGCGTCGCGGGACAGGGGGCGTCTAATGAAAAACTGTTTTTT
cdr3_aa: CASVAGQGASNEKLFF

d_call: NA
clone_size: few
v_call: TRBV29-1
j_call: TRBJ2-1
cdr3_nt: TGCAGCGCCCGTCCCACAGCCCCCTACAATGAGCAGTTCTTC
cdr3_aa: CSARPTAPYNEQFF

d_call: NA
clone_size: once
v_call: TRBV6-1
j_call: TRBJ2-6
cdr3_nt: TGTGCCAGCAGTGAACCATACTCCTTCGGGGCCAACGTCCTGACTTTC
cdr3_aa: CASSEPYSFGANVLTF

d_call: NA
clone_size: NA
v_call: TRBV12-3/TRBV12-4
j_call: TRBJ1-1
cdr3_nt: TGTGCCAGCAGGGGGATTGAAGCTTTCTTT
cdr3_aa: CASRGIEAFF

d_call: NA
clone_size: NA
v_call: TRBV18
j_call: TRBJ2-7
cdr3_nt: TGTGCCAGCTCTCGCAGACAGTCCTACGAGCAGTACTTC
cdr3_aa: CASSRRQSYEQYF

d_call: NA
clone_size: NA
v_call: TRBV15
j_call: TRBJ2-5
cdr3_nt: TGTGCCACCAGCAGGGGTCGCCAAGAGACCCAGTACTTC
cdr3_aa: CATSRGRQETQYF

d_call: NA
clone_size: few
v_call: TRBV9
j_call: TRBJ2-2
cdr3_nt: TGTGCCAGCAGCGTAGGACCCGGACGGGGCACCGGGGAGCTGTTTTTT
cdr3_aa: CASSVGPGRGTGELFF

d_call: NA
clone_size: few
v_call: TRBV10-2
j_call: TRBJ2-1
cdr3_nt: TGCGCCACACGCCGGGGATCGGTCAATGAGCAGTTCTTC
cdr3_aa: CATRRGSVNEQFF

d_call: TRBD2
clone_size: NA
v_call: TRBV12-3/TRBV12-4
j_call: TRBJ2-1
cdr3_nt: TGTGCCAGCAGTTTCCATAGCGGGAGGGACGATGAGCAGTTCTTC
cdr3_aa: CASSFHSGRDDEQFF

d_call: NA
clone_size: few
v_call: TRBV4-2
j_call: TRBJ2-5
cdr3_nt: TGTGCCAGCAGCCCCCGGGCTGCAGAGACCCAGTACTTC
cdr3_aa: CASSPRAAETQYF

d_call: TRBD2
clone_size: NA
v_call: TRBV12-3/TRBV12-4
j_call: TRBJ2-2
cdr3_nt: TGTGCCACCGCAGCGTCCCGACTAGCGGGAGTAGTTTGGAACACCGGGGAGCTGTTTTTT
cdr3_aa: CATAASRLAGVVWNTGELFF

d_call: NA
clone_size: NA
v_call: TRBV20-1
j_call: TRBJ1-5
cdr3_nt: TGCAGTGCTAGAGATCTCGGGGGGAATCAGCCCCAGCATTTT
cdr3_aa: CSARDLGGNQPQHF

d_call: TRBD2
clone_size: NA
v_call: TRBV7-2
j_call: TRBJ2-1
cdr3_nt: TGTGCCAGCAACCGAGCGGGAACTTACAATGAGCAGCTCTTC
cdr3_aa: CASNRAGTYNEQLF

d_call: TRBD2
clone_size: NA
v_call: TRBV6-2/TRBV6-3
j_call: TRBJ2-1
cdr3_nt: TGTGCCAGCATCCCCAGCGGGAGTCTCTACAATGAGCAGTTCTTC
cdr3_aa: CASIPSGSLYNEQFF

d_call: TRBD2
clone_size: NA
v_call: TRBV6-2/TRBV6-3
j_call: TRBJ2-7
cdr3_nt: TGTGCCAGCAGTTACGGGGGGACTAGCGGGTACGAGCAGTACTTC
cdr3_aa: CASSYGGTSGYEQYF

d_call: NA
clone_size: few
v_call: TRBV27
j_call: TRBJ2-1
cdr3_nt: TGTGCCAGCAGTTTATTTGCGGACCTTCTTGAGAATGAGCAGTTCTTC
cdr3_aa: CASSLFADLLENEQFF

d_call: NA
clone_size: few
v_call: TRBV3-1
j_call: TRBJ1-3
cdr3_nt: TGTGCCAGCAGCCACAAACAGGGAAGTAACACCATATATTTT
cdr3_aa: CASSHKQGSNTIYF

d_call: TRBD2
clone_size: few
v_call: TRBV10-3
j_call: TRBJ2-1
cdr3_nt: TGTGCCATCGGGGAGCGGGAGGGCCGGTACAATGAGCAGTTCTTC
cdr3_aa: CAIGEREGRYNEQFF

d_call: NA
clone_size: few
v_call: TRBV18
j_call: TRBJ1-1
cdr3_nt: TGTGCCAGCTCACCGCGGTGGGACAACACTGAAGCTTTCTTT
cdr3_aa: CASSPRWDNTEAFF

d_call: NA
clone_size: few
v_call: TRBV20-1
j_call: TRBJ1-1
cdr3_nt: TGCAGTGCTAGAGATCCCAGACAGAACACTGAAGCTTTCTTT
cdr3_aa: CSARDPRQNTEAFF

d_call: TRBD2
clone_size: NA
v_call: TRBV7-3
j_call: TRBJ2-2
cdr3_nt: TGTGCCAGCAGCAAACGGACTAGCGGAGGCACCGGGGAGCTGTTTTTT
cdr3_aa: CASSKRTSGGTGELFF

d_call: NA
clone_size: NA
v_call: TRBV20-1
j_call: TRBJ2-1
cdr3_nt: TGCAGTGCACACCGACAGCACAATGAGCAGTTCTTC
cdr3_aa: CSAHRQHNEQFF

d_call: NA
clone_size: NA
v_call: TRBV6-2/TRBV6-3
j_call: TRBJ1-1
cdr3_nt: TGTGCCAGCAGTTACTCCGGGACCAAAGCTTTCTTT
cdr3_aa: CASSYSGTKAFF

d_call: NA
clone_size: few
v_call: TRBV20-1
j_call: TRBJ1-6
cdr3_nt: TGCAGTGCTAGAGGGAGCTCCTATAATTCACCCCTCCACTTT
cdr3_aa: CSARGSSYNSPLHF

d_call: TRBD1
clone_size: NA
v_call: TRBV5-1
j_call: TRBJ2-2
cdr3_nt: TGCGCCAGCAGGGGACAGGACTCGTTCGCGAACACCGGGGAGCTGTTTTTT
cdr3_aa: CASRGQDSFANTGELFF

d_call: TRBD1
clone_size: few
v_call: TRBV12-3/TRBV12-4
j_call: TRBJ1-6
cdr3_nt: TGTGCCAGCAGCCGGGACAGGTATAATTCACCCCTCCACTTT
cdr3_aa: CASSRDRYNSPLHF

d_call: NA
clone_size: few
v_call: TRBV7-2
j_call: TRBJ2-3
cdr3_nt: TGTGCCAGCAGCCCCCTTTGGGGGACCACAGATACGCAGTATTTT
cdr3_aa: CASSPLWGTTDTQYF

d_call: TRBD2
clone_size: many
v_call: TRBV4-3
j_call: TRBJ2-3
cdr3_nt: TGCGCCAGCAGCCAAGTCACGACTAGCGGGGGCGCTAGCACAGATACGCAGTATTTT
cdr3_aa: CASSQVTTSGGASTDTQYF

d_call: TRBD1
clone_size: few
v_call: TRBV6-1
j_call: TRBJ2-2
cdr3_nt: TGTGCCAGCAGTGAAAGGGGGCCGGTCGGGGAGCTGTTTTTT
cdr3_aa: CASSERGPVGELFF

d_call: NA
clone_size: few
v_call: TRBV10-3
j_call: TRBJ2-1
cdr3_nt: TGTGCCATCAGTGAAATCCAGGGGTTAAGTGAGCAGTTCTTC
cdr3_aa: CAISEIQGLSEQFF

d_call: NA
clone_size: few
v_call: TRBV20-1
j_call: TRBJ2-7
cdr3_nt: TGCAGTGCTAGAGAGGACAGTCCCTACGAGCAGTACTTC
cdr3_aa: CSAREDSPYEQYF

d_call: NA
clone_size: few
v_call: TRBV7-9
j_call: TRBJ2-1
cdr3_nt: TGTGCCAGCAGTCCCGTTGAGCTATCCTACAATGAGCAGTTCTTC
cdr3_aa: CASSPVELSYNEQFF

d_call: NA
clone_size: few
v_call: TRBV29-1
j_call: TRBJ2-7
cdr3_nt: TGCAGCGTTGAAGATCCAGGCAGGGATGAGCAGTACTTC
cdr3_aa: CSVEDPGRDEQYF

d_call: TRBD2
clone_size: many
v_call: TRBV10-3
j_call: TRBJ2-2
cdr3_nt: TGTGCCATCAGCCCCGGGACTAGCGGTACCGGGGAGCTGTTTTTT
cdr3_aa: CAISPGTSGTGELFF

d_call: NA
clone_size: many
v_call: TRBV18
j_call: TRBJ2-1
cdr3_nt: TGTGCCAGCTCACCAAATCAGGGATCTAACAGTGAGCAGTTCTTC
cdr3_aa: CASSPNQGSNSEQFF

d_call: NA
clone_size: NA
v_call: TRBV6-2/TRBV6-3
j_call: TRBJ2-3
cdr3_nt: TGTGCCAGCAGTCACCCACAAGACAGGTTCTCAGATACGCAGTATTTT
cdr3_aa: CASSHPQDRFSDTQYF

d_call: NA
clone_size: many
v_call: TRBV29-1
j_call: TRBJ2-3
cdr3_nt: TGCAGCGTCTGGGAACAGAACACAGATACGCAGTATTTT
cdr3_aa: CSVWEQNTDTQYF

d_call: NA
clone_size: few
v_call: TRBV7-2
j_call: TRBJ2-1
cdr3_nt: TGTGCCAGCAGCTTAGGAGGACAGCTCAATGAGCAGTTCTTC
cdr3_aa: CASSLGGQLNEQFF

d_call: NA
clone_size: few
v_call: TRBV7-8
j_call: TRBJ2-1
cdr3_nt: TGTGCCAGCAGCATACTCCCCGGGAGCTCCTACAATGAGCAGTTCTTC
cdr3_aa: CASSILPGSSYNEQFF

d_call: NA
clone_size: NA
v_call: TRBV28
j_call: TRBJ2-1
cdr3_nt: TGTGCCAGCAGTTACCTCAGGGTGAACAATGAGCAGTTCTTC
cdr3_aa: CASSYLRVNNEQFF

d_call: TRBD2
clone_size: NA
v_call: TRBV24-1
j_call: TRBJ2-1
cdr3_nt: TGTGCCACCAGTGATTCCGGGACTAGTGGGAATGAGCAGTTCTTC
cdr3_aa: CATSDSGTSGNEQFF

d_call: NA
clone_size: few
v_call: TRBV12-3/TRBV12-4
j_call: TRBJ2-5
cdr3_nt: TGTGCCAGCAGTAGCGAATGGGGAGGCAAGCGAGAGACCCAGTACTTC
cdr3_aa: CASSSEWGGKRETQYF

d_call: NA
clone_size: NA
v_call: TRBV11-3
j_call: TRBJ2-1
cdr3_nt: TGTGCCAGCAGCTTAGACGGGACACGCAATGAGCAGTTCTTC
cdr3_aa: CASSLDGTRNEQFF

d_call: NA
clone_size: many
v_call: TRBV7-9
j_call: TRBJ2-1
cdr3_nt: TGTGCCAGCAGCTTAGCTCTGGGGAACAATGAGCAGTTCTTC
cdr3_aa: CASSLALGNNEQFF

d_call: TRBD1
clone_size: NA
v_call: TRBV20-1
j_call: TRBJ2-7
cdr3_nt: TGCAGTGCTACAAACCCCGGGACAGGAATCAGCGAGCAGTACTTC
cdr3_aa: CSATNPGTGISEQYF